This T cell receptor beta chain came from a study of blood T cell repertoires in COVID-19. This table comes from immunoSEQ multiplex PCR, and its TCRdb copy is limited to in-frame clones, with some not included. The sample has about 360,000 clones, roughly 86% seen once. Categorization into cohorts depended on clinical history that participants reported. CDR1 and CDR2 from the germline V gene are SGHRS and YFSETQ. The CDR3 totals 16 residues. The ends lost 2 bases at V and 6 bases at J; junction bases unmatched: 8. The sequencing input was PBMCs or T cells enriched from blood (not recorded which). This chain connects TRBV5-1 to TRBJ2-2; TRBD1 matches 9 bases. The sequence derives from a man aged 30 to 39 who had recovered from COVID-19. The CDR3 loop reads CASSLMGQGEAGELFF. The CDR3 DNA reads TGCGCCAGCAGCTTAATGGGACAGGGCGAAGCCGGGGAGCTGTTTTTT.